This T cell receptor beta chain was sequenced in a study of blood T cell repertoires in COVID-19. At the level of the study: Acute and convalescent COVID-19 specimens originated in the United States, Italy and Spain. T cells, B-cell-depleted T cells, or PBMCs supplied cDNA or gDNA.

Allocation to cohorts depended on clinical history reported by the participants. Measured with immunoSEQ multiplex PCR; TCRdb has only the in-frame clones, and not every one. The table shows 150,000 to 200,000 clones, with 75% to 85% occurring only once. This CDR3 region has 14 residues. CDR1 is SGHAT and CDR2 is FQNNGV in the germline V gene. J was trimmed by 2 bases and V by 6 bases; bases with no gene match: 5. The TCR originated in a woman aged 50 to 60 with acute COVID-19. This rearrangement joins TRBV11-2 to TRBJ2-3, with 7 bases aligning to TRBD2. Specimen: PBMCs or T cells enriched from blood (not recorded which). The CDR3 sequence: CASSGLVPTDTQYF. CDR3 DNA: TGTGCCAGCAGTGGACTAGTTCCCACAGATACGCAGTATTTT.